This T cell receptor (beta chain) was retrieved from a study of response to subunit inactivated influenza vaccine (dated by TCRdb to the late 2010s). In terms of the full investigation: To follow how T cells responded to a trivalent subunit inactivated influenza vaccine, the researchers relied on deep quantitative profiling of the T cell receptor repertoire. Broad study findings and their caveats: The authors suggested that each seasonal influenza vaccination may recruit only a limited number of new T cells.

Based on the germline V gene, the CDR1 and CDR2 sequences are SGHRS and YFSETQ. V and J are truncated by 0 bases and 7 bases respectively, leaving an intervening sequence of 13 bases. The CDR3 holds 14 amino acids from the cysteine to the phenylalanine. CDR3 DNA is the only sequence kept; it has 42 bases, read in frame from the first base. Receptors were amplified or captured by RT-PCR. The sample was run on an Illumina HiSeq 2500. In-frame beta chains were kept once TCRdb had trimmed the public reads at Q25 with fastp and called clones with MiXCR. CDR3 protein sequences are deduplicated, and each keeps its most common genes and DNA. This sample gives around 790,000 distinct CDR3 sequences in total; approximately 22% of them show up just once. In total, the top ten clones hold roughly 10% of the sample. This clonotype was recorded many times. The clone's antigen remains unknown. No much larger clone exists at a distance of one base, and base qualities are not known.

Sample: PBMCs from blood, taken more than 4 days after vaccination. This TCR came from a man in his fifties who received an inactivated influenza vaccine. Donor details come from another sample of the same person, matched by shared clones. The V and J segments used are TRBV5-1 and TRBJ1-1; the D gene is perhaps TRBD1, on 6 matching bases. The CDR3 is CASSLDLGAGEAFF. The DNA sequence is TGCGCCAGCAGCTTGGACCTGGGGGCGGGTGAAGCTTTCTTT.